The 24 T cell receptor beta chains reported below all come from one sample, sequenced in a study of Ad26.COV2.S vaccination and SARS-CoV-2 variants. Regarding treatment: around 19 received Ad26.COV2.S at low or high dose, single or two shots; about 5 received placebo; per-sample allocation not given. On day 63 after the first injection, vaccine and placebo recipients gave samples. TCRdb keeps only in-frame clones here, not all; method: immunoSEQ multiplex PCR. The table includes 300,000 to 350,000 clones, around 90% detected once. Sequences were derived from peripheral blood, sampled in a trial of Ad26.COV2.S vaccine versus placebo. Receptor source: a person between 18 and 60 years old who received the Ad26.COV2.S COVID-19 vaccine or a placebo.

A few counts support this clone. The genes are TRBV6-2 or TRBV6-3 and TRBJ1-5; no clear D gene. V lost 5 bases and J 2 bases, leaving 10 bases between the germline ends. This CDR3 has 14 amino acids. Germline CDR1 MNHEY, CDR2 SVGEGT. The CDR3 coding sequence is TGTGCCAGCAGTCGGAAGAGCGGCAATCAGCCCCAGCATTTT. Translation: CASSRKSGNQPQHF.

The chain's CDR3 is CATSRRTDRNEKLFF. CDR3 coding DNA: TGTGCCACCAGCAGGAGGACGGACCGTAATGAAAAACTGTTTTTT. This chain links TRBV15 with TRBJ1-4; D gene ambiguous. CDR3 size: 15 residues. Germline V lookup: CDR1 LNHNV, CDR2 YYDKDF (reference sequence). Trimming stripped 3 bases from V and 4 bases from J, with 12 bases between. Based on the CDR3 plus reference TRBV15 and TRBJ1-4, the full variable domain is DAMVIQNPRYQVTQFGKPVTLSCSQTLNHNVMYWYQQKSSQAPKLLFHYYDKDFNNEADTPDNFQSRRPNTSFCFLDIRSPGLGDTAMYLCATSRRTDRNEKLFFGSGTQLSVL.

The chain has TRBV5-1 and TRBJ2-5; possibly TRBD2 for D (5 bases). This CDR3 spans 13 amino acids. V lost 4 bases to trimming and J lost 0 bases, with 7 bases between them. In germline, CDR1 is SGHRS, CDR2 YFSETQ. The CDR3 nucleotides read TGCGCCAGCAGCAAGGACTACCAAGAGACCCAGTACTTC. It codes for CASSKDYQETQYF.

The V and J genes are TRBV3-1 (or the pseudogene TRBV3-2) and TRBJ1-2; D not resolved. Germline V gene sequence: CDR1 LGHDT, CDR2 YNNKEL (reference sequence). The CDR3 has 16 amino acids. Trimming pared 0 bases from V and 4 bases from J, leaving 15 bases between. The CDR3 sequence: CASSQDAAGILYGYTF. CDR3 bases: TGTGCCAGCAGCCAAGATGCCGCCGGGATTCTCTATGGCTACACCTTC.

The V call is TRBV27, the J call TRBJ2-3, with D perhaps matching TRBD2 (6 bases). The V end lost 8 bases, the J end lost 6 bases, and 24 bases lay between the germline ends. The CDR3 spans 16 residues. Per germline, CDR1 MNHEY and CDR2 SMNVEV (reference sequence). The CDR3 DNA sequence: TGTGCCAGCGCTAAGGGGTCCGGCGGGGTCCGGGATACGCAGTATTTT. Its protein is CASAKGSGGVRDTQYF.

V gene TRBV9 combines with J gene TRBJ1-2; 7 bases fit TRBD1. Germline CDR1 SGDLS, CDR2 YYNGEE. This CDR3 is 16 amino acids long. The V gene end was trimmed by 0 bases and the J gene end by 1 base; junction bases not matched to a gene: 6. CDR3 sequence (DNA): TGTGCCAGCAGCGTAGGTGGGACAGCAAATAACTATGGCTACACCTTC. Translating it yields CASSVGGTANNYGYTF. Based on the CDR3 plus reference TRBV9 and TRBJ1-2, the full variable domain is DSGVTQTPKHLITATGQRVTLRCSPRSGDLSVYWYQQSLDQGLQFLIQYYNGEERAKGNILERFSAQQFPDLHSELNLSSLELGDSALYFCASSVGGTANNYGYTFGSGTRLTVV.

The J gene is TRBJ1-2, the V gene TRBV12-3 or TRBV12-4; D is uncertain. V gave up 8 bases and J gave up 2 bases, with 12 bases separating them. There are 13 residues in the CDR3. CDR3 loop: CASDQGLNYGYTF. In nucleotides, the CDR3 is TGTGCCAGCGATCAAGGACTCAACTATGGCTACACCTTC.

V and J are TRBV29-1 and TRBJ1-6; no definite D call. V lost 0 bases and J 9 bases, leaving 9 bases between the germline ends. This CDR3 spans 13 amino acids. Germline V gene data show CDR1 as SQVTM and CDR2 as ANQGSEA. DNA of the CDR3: TGCAGCGTTGAAGATAAATACGGTTCACCCCTCCACTTT. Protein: CSVEDKYGSPLHF. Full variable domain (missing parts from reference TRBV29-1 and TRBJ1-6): SAVISQKPSRDICQRGTSLTIQCQVDSQVTMMFWYRQQPGQSLTLIATANQGSEATYESGFVIDKFPISRPNLTFSTLTVSNMSPEDSSIYLCSVEDKYGSPLHFGNGTRLTVT.

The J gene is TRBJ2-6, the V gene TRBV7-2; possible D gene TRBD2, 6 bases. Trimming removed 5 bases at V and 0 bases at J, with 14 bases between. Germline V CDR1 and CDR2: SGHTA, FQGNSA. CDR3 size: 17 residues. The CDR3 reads CASSLGTLNSGANVLTF. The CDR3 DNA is TGTGCCAGCAGCCTCGGGACTCTCAACTCTGGGGCCAACGTCCTGACTTTC.

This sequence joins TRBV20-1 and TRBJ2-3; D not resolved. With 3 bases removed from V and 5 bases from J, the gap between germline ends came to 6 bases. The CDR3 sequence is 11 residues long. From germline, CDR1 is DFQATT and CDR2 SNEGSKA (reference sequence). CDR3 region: CSASVGDTQYF. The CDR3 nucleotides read TGCAGTGCTAGTGTGGGAGATACGCAGTATTTT.

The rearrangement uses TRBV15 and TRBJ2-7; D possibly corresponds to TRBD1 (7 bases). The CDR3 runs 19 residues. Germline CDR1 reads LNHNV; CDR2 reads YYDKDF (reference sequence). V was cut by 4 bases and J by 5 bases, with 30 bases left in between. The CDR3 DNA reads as TGTGCCACCAGCAATACAATGGGGGGATCGGGACAGAGGCGAAACGAGCAGTACTTC. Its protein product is CATSNTMGGSGQRRNEQYF.

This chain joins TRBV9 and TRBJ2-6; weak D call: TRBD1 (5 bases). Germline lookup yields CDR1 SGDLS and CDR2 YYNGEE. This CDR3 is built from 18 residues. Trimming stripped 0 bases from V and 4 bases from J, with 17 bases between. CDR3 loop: CASSVEDRLAGGANVLTF. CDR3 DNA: TGTGCCAGCAGCGTAGAGGATCGGTTAGCAGGGGGGGCCAACGTCCTGACTTTC.

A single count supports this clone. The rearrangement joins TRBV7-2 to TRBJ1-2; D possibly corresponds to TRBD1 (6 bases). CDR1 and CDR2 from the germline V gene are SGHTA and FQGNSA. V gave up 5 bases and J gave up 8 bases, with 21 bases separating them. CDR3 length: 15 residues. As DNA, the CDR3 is TGTGCCAGCAGCCAAGGCCTAGCACAGGGTCGAGGCTACACCTTC. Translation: CASSQGLAQGRGYTF.

Here the CDR3 DNA reads TGCGCCAGCAGCTTGGGCACCTTGGGTGAAAAACTGTTTTTT. As protein: CASSLGTLGEKLFF. The chain has TRBV5-1 and TRBJ1-4; no clear D gene. The CDR3 length is 14 residues. Germline V CDR1 and CDR2: SGHRS, YFSETQ. The V end was cut by 0 bases, the J end by 7 bases, with 10 bases between.

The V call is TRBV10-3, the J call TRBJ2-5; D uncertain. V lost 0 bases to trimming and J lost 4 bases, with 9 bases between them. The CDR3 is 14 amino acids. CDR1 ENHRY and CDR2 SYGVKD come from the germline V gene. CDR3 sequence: CAISESSGGETQYF. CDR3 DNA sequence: TGTGCCATCAGTGAGTCGTCAGGCGGAGAGACCCAGTACTTC.

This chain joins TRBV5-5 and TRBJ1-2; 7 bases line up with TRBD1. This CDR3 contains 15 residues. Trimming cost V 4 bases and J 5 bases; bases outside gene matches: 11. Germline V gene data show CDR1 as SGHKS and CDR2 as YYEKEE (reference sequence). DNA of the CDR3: TGTGCCAGCAGCCGGGACAGACCTAATGGGTATGGCTACACCTTC. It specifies CASSRDRPNGYGYTF.

Here the CDR3 DNA reads TGCGCCAGCAGCTTGGACGGTCCCCTCAACACTGAAGCTTTCTTT. This gives the protein CASSLDGPLNTEAFF. V gene TRBV5-1 combines with J gene TRBJ1-1, with no clear D. The ends were cut back, 0 bases at V and 2 bases at J, with 11 bases in the middle. CDR1 SGHRS and CDR2 YFSETQ come from the germline V gene. The CDR3 spans 15 residues.

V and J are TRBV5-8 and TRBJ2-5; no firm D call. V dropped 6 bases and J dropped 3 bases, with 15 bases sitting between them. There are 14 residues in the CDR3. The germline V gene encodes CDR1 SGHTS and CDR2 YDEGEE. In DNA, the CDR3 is TGTGCCAGCAACCCCGAGCCAGCAAAAGAGACCCAGTACTTC. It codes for CASNPEPAKETQYF.

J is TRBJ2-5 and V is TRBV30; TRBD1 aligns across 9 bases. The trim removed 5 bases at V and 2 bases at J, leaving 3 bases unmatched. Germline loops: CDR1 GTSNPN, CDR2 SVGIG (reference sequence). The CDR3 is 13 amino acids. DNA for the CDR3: TGTGCCTGGTTGGGACAGGGACAAGAGACCCAGTACTTC. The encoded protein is CAWLGQGQETQYF. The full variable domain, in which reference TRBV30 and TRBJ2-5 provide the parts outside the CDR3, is SQTIHQWPATLVQPVGSPLSLECTVEGTSNPNLYWYRQAAGRGLQLLFYSVGIGQISSEVPQNLSASRPQDRQFILSSKKLLLSDSGFYLCAWLGQGQETQYFGPGTRLLVL.

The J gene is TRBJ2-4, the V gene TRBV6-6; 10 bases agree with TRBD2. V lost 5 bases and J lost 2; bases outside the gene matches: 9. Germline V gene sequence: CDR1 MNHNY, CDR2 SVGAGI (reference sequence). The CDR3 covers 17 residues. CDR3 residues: CASSRSSGRLSKNIQYF. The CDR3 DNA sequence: TGTGCCAGCAGTCGATCTAGCGGGAGACTTTCCAAAAACATTCAGTACTTC.

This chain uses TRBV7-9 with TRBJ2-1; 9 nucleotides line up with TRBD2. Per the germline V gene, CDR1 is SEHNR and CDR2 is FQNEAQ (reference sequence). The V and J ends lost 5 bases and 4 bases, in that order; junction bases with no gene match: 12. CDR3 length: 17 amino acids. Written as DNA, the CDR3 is TGTGCCAGCAGCCCCAACCCCTCTAGCGGGAATTACAATGAGCAGTTCTTC. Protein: CASSPNPSSGNYNEQFF.

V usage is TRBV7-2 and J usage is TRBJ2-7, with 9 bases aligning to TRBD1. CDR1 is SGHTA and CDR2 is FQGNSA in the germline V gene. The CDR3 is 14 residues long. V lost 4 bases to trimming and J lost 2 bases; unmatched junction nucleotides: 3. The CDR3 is CASSWDRDTYEQYF. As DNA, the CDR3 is TGTGCCAGCAGCTGGGACAGGGATACCTACGAGCAGTACTTC. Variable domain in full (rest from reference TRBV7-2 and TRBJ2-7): GAGVSQSPSNKVTEKGKDVELRCDPISGHTALYWYRQSLGQGLEFLIYFQGNSAPDKSGLPSDRFSAERTGGSVSTLTIQRTQQEDSAVYLCASSWDRDTYEQYFGPGTRLTVT.

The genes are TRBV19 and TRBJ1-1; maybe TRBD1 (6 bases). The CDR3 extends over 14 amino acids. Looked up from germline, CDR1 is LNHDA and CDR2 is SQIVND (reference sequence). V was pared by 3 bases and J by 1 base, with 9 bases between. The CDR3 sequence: CASSIQGQNTEAFF. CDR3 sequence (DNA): TGTGCCAGTAGTATCCAGGGACAGAACACTGAAGCTTTCTTT.

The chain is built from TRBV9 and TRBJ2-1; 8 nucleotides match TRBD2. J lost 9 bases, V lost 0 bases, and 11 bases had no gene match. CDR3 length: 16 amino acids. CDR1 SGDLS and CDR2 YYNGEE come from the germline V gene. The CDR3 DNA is TGTGCCAGCAGCGTAGATGGGCGGGGGGAACGGGGTGAGCAGTTCTTC. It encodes CASSVDGRGERGEQFF.